This TCR beta chain came from a study of blood T cell repertoires in COVID-19. Study-wide background: Spain, Italy and the United States supplied samples that represented acute and convalescent COVID-19. Sample material is recorded as cDNA or gDNA derived from T cells, B-cell-depleted T cells, or PBMCs.

As originally analysed: Quantification of nucleated cells was approximated via reference gene primer amplification. Here immunoSEQ multiplex PCR was the method, and the copy in TCRdb shows in-frame clones only, minus some. V and J calls and clone size come straight from that table; D and trimming were deduced from the DNA. Among around 150,000 clones, approximately 83% were seen once, and the ten largest hold approximately 3.5%. The CDR3 is 13 residues long. The germline V gene encodes CDR1 MNHNY and CDR2 SVGAGI (reference sequence). The V segment lost 5 bases and the J segment 2 bases; nucleotides outside the gene matches: 3.

The source is a man in his 70s with acute or convalescent COVID-19. J is TRBJ2-7 and V is TRBV6-6; 7 nucleotides align to TRBD1. The specimen was peripheral blood. The CDR3 reads CASSTQGPYEQYF. The CDR3 DNA sequence: TGTGCCAGCAGTACACAGGGGCCCTACGAGCAGTACTTC.